The 10 T cell receptor beta chains below come from one sample, sequenced in a study of Graves' ophthalmopathy and Graves' hyperthyroidism. RNA transcripts were the template, and TCR beta CDR3 regions were amplified from them. Amplification began with first-round RT-PCR using HTBI primers, then second-round multiplex PCR was performed. TCRdb redid the calling of the multiplex PCR reads with MiXCR, one entry per CDR3 protein. The sample includes over a million distinct CDR3 sequences, 35% to 40% of them seen just once. Sequencing was performed on peripheral blood or thyroid tissue (not recorded which). The receptors here all came from an adult man with Graves' hyperthyroidism.

V usage is TRBV19 and J usage is TRBJ2-7, with D perhaps matching TRBD1 (5 bases). The CDR3 spans 15 residues. Trimming took off 1 base at V and 0 bases at J, with 10 bases between the two ends. CDR1 is LNHDA, CDR2 SQIVND, per germline (reference sequence). The CDR3 DNA reads as TGTGCCAGTAGTATAGGGGCTGGGGCCTCCTACGAGCAGTACTTC. It encodes CASSIGAGASYEQYF.

At least ten counts were recorded for this clonotype. The chain recombines TRBV19 with TRBJ1-5, with TRBD1 matching over 9 bases. The germline CDR1 and CDR2 sequences are LNHDA and SQIVND (reference sequence). With V trimmed by 3 bases and J by 4 bases, 4 bases remained unmatched. The CDR3 is 15 amino acids. This CDR3 reads CASSMGQGRNQPQHF. For the CDR3, the DNA is TGTGCCAGTAGTATGGGACAGGGAAGGAATCAGCCCCAGCATTTT.

In this sample, this clonotype turned up a few times. The rearrangement uses TRBV6-6 and TRBJ1-2; 11 bases are shared with TRBD1. CDR1 MNHNY and CDR2 SVGAGI come from the germline V gene (reference sequence). This CDR3 spans 16 amino acids. J gave up 7 bases and V 1 base, and 8 bases lay outside the gene matches. The CDR3 region is CASSYLSPGTGGGYTF. CDR3 coding DNA: TGTGCCAGCAGTTACTTATCCCCAGGGACAGGGGGTGGCTACACCTTC.

This clonotype appeared many times. The V call is TRBV20-1, the J call TRBJ2-2, with unresolved D. Germline assignment: CDR1 DFQATT and CDR2 SNEGSKA (reference sequence). The length of the CDR3 is 13 residues. Deletions cut 7 bases from V and 1 base from J, with 10 bases between. The CDR3 sequence is CSVPAENTGELFF. CDR3 sequence (DNA): TGCAGTGTCCCGGCGGAGAACACCGGGGAGCTGTTTTTT.

Ten or more counts support this clonotype. The rearrangement joins TRBV12-3 or TRBV12-4 to TRBJ1-6, with D maybe TRBD1 (6 bases). The ends were cut back, 1 base at V and 16 bases at J, with 8 bases in the middle. CDR3 length equals 11 residues. This chain's CDR3 is CASSLGGTLHF. CDR3 DNA sequence: TGTGCCAGCAGTTTAGGGGGGACACTCCACTTT.

The gene calls are TRBV4-1 and TRBJ1-3; D is ambiguous. CDR1 MGHRA and CDR2 YSYEKL come from the germline V gene. The V end lost 3 bases, the J end lost 1 base, and 13 bases lay between the germline ends. CDR3 length: 16 residues. Here the CDR3 DNA reads TGCGCCAGCAGCCATCCAACCGACATTTCTGGAAACACCATATATTTT. Translation gives CASSHPTDISGNTIYF.

This clonotype was recorded at least ten times. The J gene is TRBJ1-1, the V gene TRBV7-3, with a tentative D call TRBD1 (6 bases). V was clipped by 3 bases and J by 3 bases, with 8 bases between them. CDR3 size: 13 residues. CDR1 is SGHTA, CDR2 FQGTGA, per germline. The DNA for the CDR3 is TGTGCCAGCAGCTTTGAGGGGGACACTGAAGCTTTCTTT. It specifies CASSFEGDTEAFF.

This clonotype was picked up a small number of times. The chain recombines TRBV4-3 with TRBJ1-4, with TRBD1 as a possible D gene (6 bases). CDR1 LGHNA and CDR2 YSLEER come from the germline V gene. The CDR3 contains 16 residues. V lost 1 base and J lost 0, with 9 bases in between. The CDR3 loop is CASSQVNRATNEKLFF. The CDR3 coding sequence is TGCGCCAGCAGCCAAGTCAACAGGGCAACTAATGAAAAACTGTTTTTT.

The table lists this clonotype with many counts. The V gene is TRBV25-1, the J gene TRBJ1-1; D remains ambiguous. V was cut by 1 base and J by 1 base, with 7 bases left in between. CDR3 length equals 14 residues. CDR1 is MGHDK, CDR2 SYGVNS, per germline. CDR3 sequence (DNA): TGTGCCAGCAGTGAATCTGTACGGAACACTGAAGCTTTCTTT. Its protein product is CASSESVRNTEAFF.

The table lists this clonotype with many counts. This sequence joins TRBV20-1 and TRBJ1-6, with D uncertain. The CDR3 has 14 amino acids. Germline CDR1 is DFQATT and CDR2 is SNEGSKA (reference sequence). V lost 5 bases, J lost 0 bases, and 8 bases lay in between. The CDR3 loop reads CSAPLPSYNSPLHF. The CDR3, as DNA: TGCAGTGCTCCACTCCCCTCCTATAATTCACCCCTCCACTTT.